This T cell receptor beta chain was recorded in a study of cytomegalovirus exposure and HLA in healthy donors. As concerns this clone: As yet, its antigen is unknown.

The PCR employed 60 Vbeta primers together with 13 Jbeta primers. The assay was immunoSEQ multiplex PCR, and TCRdb's table has in-frame clones only and misses some. The sample contains 210,000 or so clones, around 80% of which appear only once. Points from the study as a whole: An analysis that was carried out later associated 17,000 or so TCR beta sequences with HLA alleles at 0.05 false discovery rate. Later analysis associated a missense DCLRE1C variant with TCR beta V- and J-gene trimming. Later findings reportedly placed an Asian-associated ancestry cluster below the roughly 730-donor mean for N-insertions. Per published reports, the classifier diagnosed cytomegalovirus status with high specificity and sensitivity.

The V gene's germline CDR1 is SGHNT and CDR2 YYREEE (reference sequence). The CDR3 sequence is 14 residues long. V lost 1 base, J lost 4 bases, and 11 bases lay in between. The receptor comes from a man aged 18 to 29 in good health and CMV-seronegative. The chain has TRBV5-4 and TRBJ1-1; tentative D call: TRBD1 (5 bases). Sequenced: PBMCs. The CDR3 DNA sequence: TGTGCCAGCAGCTTGCATGGGGGGACCACTGAAGCTTTCTTT. It codes for CASSLHGGTTEAFF.